This TCR beta chain came from a study of T cell responses to AZD1222 COVID-19 vaccine. As regards this clone: Its antigen remains unidentified.

General study results and limits: The repertoires were collected only after the peak T cell response. The donors showed a predominance of white British ancestry and of females, with possible underestimation of clonal diversity.

This CDR3 comprises 15 residues. Germline CDR1 reads SGHAT; CDR2 reads FQNNGV. V lost 4 bases and J lost 2, with 15 bases in between. Assay used: immunoSEQ multiplex PCR; TCRdb lists only in-frame clones, some missing. Seen here are more than 100,000 clones, almost 95% observed once, and the top ten hold around 1.7%. The material sequenced was peripheral blood, taken on day 0 of AZD1222 vaccination. The gene calls are TRBV11-2 and TRBJ2-7; D gene ambiguous. This TCR was recovered from an adult in good health. This chain's CDR3 is CASSSRPDEAYEQYF. DNA of the CDR3: TGTGCCAGCAGCTCCCGCCCCGACGAGGCCTACGAGCAGTACTTC.